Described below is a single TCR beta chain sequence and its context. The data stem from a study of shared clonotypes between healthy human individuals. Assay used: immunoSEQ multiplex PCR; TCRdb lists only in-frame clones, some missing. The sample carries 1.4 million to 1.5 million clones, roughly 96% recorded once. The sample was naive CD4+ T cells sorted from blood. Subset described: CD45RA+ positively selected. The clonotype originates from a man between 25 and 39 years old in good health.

The CDR3 reads CAWSPGTSFVQYF. As DNA, the CDR3 is TGTGCCTGGAGCCCCGGGACTAGTTTTGTGCAGTACTTC. This chain uses TRBV30 with TRBJ2-7; 8 bases are a match to TRBD2. Germline V gene data show CDR1 as GTSNPN and CDR2 as SVGIG (reference sequence). The CDR3 length is 13 residues. The ends lost 3 bases at V and 9 bases at J; junction bases unmatched: 10.